This note documents a single TCR beta chain sequence. Its antigen remains unidentified. The input lacks base qualities; no much larger clone sits a single base away. The data stem from a study of T cells after yellow fever vaccination (dated by TCRdb to the late 2010s). A note on the overall study: The SMART-Seq v4 Ultra Low Input RNA kit was used to prepare libraries from fractions with low cell numbers. Two healthy male donors, one aged 18 to 30 and one aged 30 to 40 years, were included in the cohort. To track T-cell clones before and after primary and booster YFV17D yellow fever vaccination, bulk TCR alpha and beta repertoires were sequenced longitudinally. Bulk PBMC replicates and cell subsets were isolated from blood drawn at multiple timepoints before and after both primary and secondary immunization.

Study-level results and caveats: Because the study included only a couple of donors, the extent to which the findings can be generalized is limited. The secondary T-cell response was weaker than the primary response but faster, peaking on day 5 instead of day 15. After the booster, most of the clones that had expanded following primary vaccination were detected again (around 95% of CD4 and around 88% of CD8), which suggests that memory was broadly maintained. Computational filtering was needed because FACS-sorted repertoires could contain abundant contaminating clonotypes from the bulk population. A small fraction of clonotypes showed up in both the CD4 and CD8 compartments, probably as a result of convergent recombination.

Read against the paper, the sample's treatment or condition label means: live attenuated yellow fever vaccine strain. At every blood-draw timepoint, two biological replicates of bulk PBMCs were collected. A standard Ficoll-Paque protocol was used to isolate PBMCs from peripheral blood. RNA was extracted with TriZol from bulk PBMCs, CD4 and CD8 fractions, and dextramer-positive and dextramer-negative fractions. TCR cDNA was made using 5'RACE template switching, a step that added a universal primer site and unique molecular identifiers. cDNA synthesis was primed from both the TCR alpha and TCR beta constant segments. Libraries were amplified in two PCR steps, with sample barcodes and sequencing adapters added in the second step. Sequencing of libraries was performed on Illumina HiSeq 2500 (2x100 bp) or NovaSeq (2x150 bp). The authors' pipeline ran thus. Reads were demultiplexed and collapsed into UMI consensus sequences with MIGEC, and V(D)J alignment was performed with MiXCR. Vaccine-responding clonotypes were defined with edgeR using replicate PBMC samples, requiring FDR below 0.01 and a log2 fold change above 5 up to day 15. CD4 or CD8 identity was assigned to each bulk clonotype according to whether the clonotype was present at higher abundance in the sequenced CD4 repertoire or the sequenced CD8 repertoire. The public reads were reprocessed in TCRdb via fastp at Q25 and MiXCR, keeping in-frame beta chains. Rows with one shared CDR3 protein collapse into an entry with the most common genes and DNA. The V and J calls reflect TCRdb's pipeline rather than the authors' work. The table for this sample lists some 350,000 distinct CDR3 sequences; around 10% of them were counted only once. The ten top clones hold 18% of the sample.

V was cut back by 4 bases and J by 0 bases, leaving a gap of 8 bases between them. Including cysteine and phenylalanine, the CDR3 has 14 amino acids. Only the CDR3 DNA is retained, 42 bases long and in frame from the first base. Via the germline V gene, CDR1 is SGHTA and CDR2 FQGNSA. This sequence uses TRBV7-2 and TRBJ2-3; the D gene is unclear. This specimen consisted of PBMCs, obtained on the day of the first yellow fever vaccination. The sequence was collected from a man aged 18 to 30 who received the YFV17D yellow fever vaccine. CDR3 loop: CASSSQSSTDTQYF. The nucleotides read TGTGCCAGCAGCTCCCAATCTAGCACAGATACGCAGTATTTT.